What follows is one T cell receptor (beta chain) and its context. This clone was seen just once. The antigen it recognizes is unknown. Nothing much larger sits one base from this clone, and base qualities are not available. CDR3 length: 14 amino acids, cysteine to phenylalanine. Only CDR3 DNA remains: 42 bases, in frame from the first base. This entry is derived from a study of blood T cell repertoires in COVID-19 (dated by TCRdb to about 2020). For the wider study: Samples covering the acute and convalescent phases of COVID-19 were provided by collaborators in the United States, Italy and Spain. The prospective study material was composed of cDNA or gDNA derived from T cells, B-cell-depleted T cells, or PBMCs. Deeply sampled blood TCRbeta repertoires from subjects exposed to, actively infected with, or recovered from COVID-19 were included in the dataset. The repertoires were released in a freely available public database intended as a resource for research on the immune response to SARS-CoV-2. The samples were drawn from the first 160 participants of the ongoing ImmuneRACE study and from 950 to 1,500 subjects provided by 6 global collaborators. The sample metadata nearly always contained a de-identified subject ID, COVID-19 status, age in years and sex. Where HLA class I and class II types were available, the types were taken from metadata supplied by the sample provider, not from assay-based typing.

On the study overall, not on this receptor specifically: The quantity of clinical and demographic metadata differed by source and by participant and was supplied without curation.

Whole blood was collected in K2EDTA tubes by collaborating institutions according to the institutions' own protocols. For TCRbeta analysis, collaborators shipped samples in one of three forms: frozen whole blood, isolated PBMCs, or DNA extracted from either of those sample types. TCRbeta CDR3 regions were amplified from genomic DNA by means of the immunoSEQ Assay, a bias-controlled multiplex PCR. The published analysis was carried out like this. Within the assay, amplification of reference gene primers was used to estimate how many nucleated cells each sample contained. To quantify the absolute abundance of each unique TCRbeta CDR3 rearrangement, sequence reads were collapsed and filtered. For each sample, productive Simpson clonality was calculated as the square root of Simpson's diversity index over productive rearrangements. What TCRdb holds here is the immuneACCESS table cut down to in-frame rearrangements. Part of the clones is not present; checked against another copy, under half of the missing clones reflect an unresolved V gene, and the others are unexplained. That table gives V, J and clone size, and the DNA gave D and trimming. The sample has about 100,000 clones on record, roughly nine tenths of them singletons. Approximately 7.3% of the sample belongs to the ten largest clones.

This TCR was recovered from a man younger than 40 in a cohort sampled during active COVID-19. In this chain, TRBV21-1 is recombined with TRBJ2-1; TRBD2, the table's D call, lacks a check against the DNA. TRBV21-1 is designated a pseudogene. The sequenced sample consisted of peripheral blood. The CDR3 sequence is CASSKGGLYNEQFF. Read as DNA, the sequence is TGTGCCAGCAGCAAAGGCGGCCTATACAATGAGCAGTTCTTC.